Described below is a single T cell receptor beta chain sequence and its context. Its antigen is still unknown. This specimen belongs to a study of T cells after yellow fever vaccination. Study conclusions and caveats: Most clones from primary vaccination resurfaced after the booster (around 95% CD4, around 90% CD8). Contaminants from the bulk population, in the form of abundant clonotypes, could be found in FACS-sorted repertoires.

Conversion of TCR transcripts into cDNA relied on 5'RACE template switching, which added a universal primer site and UMIs. TCRdb redid the calling of the 5' RACE reads with MiXCR, one entry per CDR3 protein. This table holds a few hundred thousand distinct CDR3 sequences, 2.5% to 3.5% found once. V lost 6 bases and J 2 bases, leaving 4 bases between the germline ends. The length of the CDR3 is 11 residues. Germline assignment: CDR1 MNHEY and CDR2 SVGEGT. This specimen was CD4+ T cells sorted from PBMCs, taken 10 days after the yellow fever booster vaccination. This receptor was obtained from a man aged 18 to 30 who received the YFV17D yellow fever vaccine. V usage is TRBV6-2 or TRBV6-3 and J usage is TRBJ1-2; D gene unclear. The CDR3 nucleotides read TGTGCCAGCAGGATGAACTATGGCTACACCTTC. It specifies CASRMNYGYTF.